This T cell receptor delta chain was profiled in a study of γδ T cells in repeated Plasmodium falciparum infection. Study context: Four controlled malaria infections with P. falciparum NF54 spanned 500 to 650 days.

Vgamma9/Vdelta2+ and Vdelta2-negative gammadelta T cells were flow-sorted from PBMC for bulk sequencing. The sample holds many counts of this clone. TCRdb lists the protein of a much larger clone for this DNA, which differs at residue 16, so this is likely a read error; the protein given here is translated from the DNA itself. Both TRG and TRD chains were sequenced from each sorted sample. TCRdb repeated clone calling on the multiplex PCR reads with CATT. This table holds over 90,000 delta-chain clones, 0.8% to 1% found once. Germline CDR1 reads GEAIGNYY; CDR2 reads EKD. The CDR3 covers 19 residues. This sequence joins TRDV2 and TRDJ1; 13 bases fit TRDD3. The J gene was missing in TCRdb and was found by matching the end of the DNA to germline. This clonotype was obtained from a pool of human donors (malaria-infected and uninfected, not separated). Sequenced material: gamma-delta T cells from blood. CDR3 sequence reads: CACERTGGYAGPYTDELIF. CDR3 coding DNA: TGTGCCTGTGAGCGTACTGGGGGATACGCAGGACCGTACACCGATGAACTCATCTTT.